This T cell receptor beta chain was recorded in a study of blood T cell repertoires in COVID-19. Across the whole study: Sites across the United States, Italy and Spain contributed samples from acute and convalescent COVID-19.

The CDR3 runs 18 residues. J was trimmed by 4 bases and V by 0 bases; bases with no gene match: 10. The V gene's germline CDR1 is MGHRA and CDR2 YSYEKL. Repertoires were generated with immunoSEQ multiplex PCR, while TCRdb's copy carries only in-frame clones and drops some. This sample has 300,000 or so clones; approximately 86% occur once, and the top ten carry roughly 1.3%. Sequencing used peripheral blood. The clonotype originates from a man aged 70-80 years with acute or convalescent COVID-19. The chain is built from TRBV4-1 and TRBJ2-3; 10 bases align to TRBD2. CDR3 DNA sequence: TGCGCCAGCAGCCAAGATCAGGAGCGGGGGGGTTCCTCAGATACGCAGTATTTT. Encoded protein: CASSQDQERGGSSDTQYF.